The 3 T cell receptor beta chains in this list originate from one sample, sequenced in a study of T cell responses to AZD1222 COVID-19 vaccine (dated by TCRdb to about 2021). The library relied on the immunoSEQ multiplex PCR assay. This is the immuneACCESS table as TCRdb keeps it, with only in-frame sequences that have V and J called. A part of the clones is gone; compared with another copy, unresolved V genes explain less than half, and the rest is unexplained. The sample has tens of thousands of clones on record, 87% of them singletons. The top ten hold approximately 25% of the sample. The meaning of the sample's time point label: baseline before first vaccination. The specimen was peripheral blood, collected on day 0 of AZD1222 vaccination. The receptor set was obtained from an adult in good health.

The chain joins TRBV7-9 to TRBJ2-2; 7 bases are a match to TRBD1. The CDR3 spans 14 residues. V shed 7 bases, J shed 2 bases, and the junction held 4 bases outside the gene matches. Germline CDR1 is SEHNR and CDR2 is FQNEAQ (reference sequence). The CDR3 loop is CASNWDSNTGELFF. In DNA form, the CDR3 reads TGTGCCAGCAATTGGGACAGCAACACCGGGGAGCTGTTTTTT.

The chain joins TRBV7-3 to TRBJ1-6; perhaps TRBD1 as D (5 bases). CDR3 size: 14 residues. V was cut by 3 bases and J by 8 bases, with 11 bases left in between. CDR1 and CDR2 from the germline V gene are SGHTA and FQGTGA. CDR3 coding DNA: TGTGCCAGCAGCTTGTTGGGGGTCGATTCACCCCTCCACTTT. This translates into CASSLLGVDSPLHF. The full variable domain, rest sourced from reference TRBV7-3 and TRBJ1-6, is GAGVSQTPSNKVTEKGKYVELRCDPISGHTALYWYRQSLGQGPEFLIYFQGTGAADDSGLPNDRFFAVRPEGSVSTLKIQRTERGDSAVYLCASSLLGVDSPLHFGNGTRLTVT.

The genes are TRBV3-1 (or the pseudogene TRBV3-2) and TRBJ1-6, with D hard to call. This CDR3 is 14 amino acids long. Germline V gives CDR1 LGHDT, CDR2 YNNKEL (reference sequence). V lost 4 bases and J 6 bases, leaving 10 bases between the germline ends. CDR3 DNA sequence: TGTGCCAGCAGCCGAGAACACGGTAATTCACCCCTCCACTTT. Amino acid sequence: CASSREHGNSPLHF.